This TCR beta chain was documented in a study of low-dose radiotherapy and immunotherapy resistance in tumors. Study-level information: A total of 6.5 Gy was given to Cohort 1 as 0.5 Gy per fraction every 2 weeks.

This CDR3 has 12 residues. Trimming shortened V by 8 bases and J by 0 bases, and 9 bases separated the two germline ends. Germline V gene data show CDR1 as GTSNPN and CDR2 as SVGIG (reference sequence). Stated time point: before trial treatment. In the RACIN dose-escalation trial, donors got nivolumab plus ipilimumab with aspirin, cyclophosphamide and radiotherapy. Patients who could take part had advanced solid tumors with no tumor-infiltrating lymphocytes. First-strand cDNA relied on TRAV- and TRBV-specific primers spanning alpha and beta chains. PCR amplification of the TCRs was performed with Phusion for 20 PCR cycles, and it relied on a constant-region primer together with a V-primer adapter. TCRdb re-called the reads through MiXCR, storing one row per CDR3 protein. The sample contains tens of thousands of distinct CDR3 sequences, 9.4% of which appear only once. There are many counts of this clonotype.

The specimen comprised PBMCs, sampled before treatment. The gene calls are TRBV30 and TRBJ2-3; D possibly corresponds to TRBD1 (6 bases). This TCR was recovered from a male donor with prostate cancer. CDR3 in DNA: TGTGCCCGGACAGCTAGCACAGATACGCAGTATTTT. Its protein product is CARTASTDTQYF.